This T cell receptor (beta chain) was captured in a study of control samples from healthy donors and cancer patients. The germline V gene has CDR1 LNHNV and CDR2 YYDKDF (reference sequence). V was trimmed by 2 bases and J by 10 bases, leaving 18 bases between them. CDR3 length equals 15 residues. Clones were read by immunoSEQ multiplex PCR, and TCRdb kept only the in-frame ones, dropping some. The sample consists of about 40,000 clones, around 90% of them appearing once. The TCR comes from a woman between 50 and 59 years old in good health. The specimen was blood. The rearrangement uses TRBV15 and TRBJ1-5; D is undetermined. The CDR3 region is CATSRLQRHLDPQHF. The DNA of the CDR3 is TGTGCCACCAGCAGATTACAGAGGCACCTAGATCCCCAGCATTTT.